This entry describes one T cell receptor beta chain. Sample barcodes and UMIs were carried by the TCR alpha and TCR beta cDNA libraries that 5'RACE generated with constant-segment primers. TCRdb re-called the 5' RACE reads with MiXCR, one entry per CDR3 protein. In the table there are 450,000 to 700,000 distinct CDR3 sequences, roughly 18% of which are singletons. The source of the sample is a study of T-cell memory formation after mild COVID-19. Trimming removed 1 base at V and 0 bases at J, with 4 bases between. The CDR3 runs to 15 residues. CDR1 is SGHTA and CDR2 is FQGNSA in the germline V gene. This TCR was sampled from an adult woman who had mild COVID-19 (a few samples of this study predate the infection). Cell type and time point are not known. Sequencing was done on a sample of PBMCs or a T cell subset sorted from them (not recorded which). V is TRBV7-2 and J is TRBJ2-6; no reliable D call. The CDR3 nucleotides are TGTGCCAGCAGCTTAGTTCGCTCTGGGGCCAACGTCCTGACTTTC. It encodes CASSLVRSGANVLTF. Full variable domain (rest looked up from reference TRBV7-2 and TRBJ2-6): GAGVSQSPSNKVTEKGKDVELRCDPISGHTALYWYRQSLGQGLEFLIYFQGNSAPDKSGLPSDRFSAERTGGSVSTLTIQRTQQEDSAVYLCASSLVRSGANVLTFGAGSRLTVL.